These 30 T cell receptor beta chains were sequenced from one sample in a study of spatial heterogeneity in lung cancer. TCRdb fed the 5' RACE reads into MiXCR, producing one record per CDR3 protein. Seen here are roughly 80,000 distinct CDR3 sequences, 8% observed once, and the top ten hold almost 7%. This sample's time point: sample taken at primary tumor resection. Here the sequenced sample was PBMCs, taken at surgery. All receptors come from a male donor with early-stage non-small cell lung cancer.

This clonotype appeared a few times. The chain uses TRBV12-3 or TRBV12-4 and TRBJ2-5; possible D gene TRBD2, 5 bases. With 6 bases removed from V and 5 bases from J, the gap between germline ends came to 16 bases. This CDR3 comprises 14 residues. The CDR3: CASRRTVPRETQYF. The DNA of the CDR3 is TGTGCCAGCAGGAGGACTGTGCCTCGGGAGACCCAGTACTTC.

The chain employs TRBV20-1 and TRBJ2-1; D unresolved. Trimming removed 3 bases at V and 0 bases at J, with 12 bases between. Germline V gene sequence: CDR1 DFQATT, CDR2 SNEGSKA (reference sequence). The CDR3 extends over 15 amino acids. CDR3 DNA: TGCAGTGCTAGCGGTCTTATTGTCTCCTACAATGAGCAGTTCTTC. This gives the protein CSASGLIVSYNEQFF.

This clonotype has just a few counts. This chain joins TRBV5-1 and TRBJ1-2; no reliable D call. In germline, CDR1 is SGHRS, CDR2 YFSETQ. Trimming removed 2 bases at V and 8 bases at J, with 13 bases between. The CDR3 extends over 13 amino acids. The CDR3 spells CASSFDPPEGYTF. The DNA for the CDR3 is TGCGCCAGCAGCTTCGACCCCCCGGAAGGCTACACCTTC.

This clonotype has ten or more counts. As DNA, the CDR3 is TGTGCCAGCAGCCAAGAGGAGCGGGAGGGCTACGAGCAGTACTTC. It is translated as CASSQEEREGYEQYF. The chain couples TRBV14 to TRBJ2-7; 10 positions agree with TRBD2. The CDR3 has 15 amino acids. Germline-derived CDR1 and CDR2 are SGHDN and FVKESK. V dropped 0 bases and J dropped 3; count of bases not matched to a gene: 2.

This clonotype has a count of ten or more. The V and J genes are TRBV5-1 and TRBJ2-1, with 10 bases matching TRBD2. There are 14 residues in the CDR3. J lost 3 bases, V lost 5 bases, and 2 bases had no gene match. Per germline, CDR1 SGHRS and CDR2 YFSETQ. The CDR3 spells CASRLAGFYNEQFF. For the CDR3, the DNA is TGCGCCAGCAGACTAGCGGGGTTCTACAATGAGCAGTTCTTC.

This clonotype was seen a few times. J is TRBJ2-5 and V is TRBV5-4; TRBD2 agrees at 9 bases. Losses at the gene ends were 3 bases for V and 5 bases for J; bases not matched to a gene: 5. This CDR3 region has 14 residues. CDR1 and CDR2 from the germline V gene are SGHNT and YYREEE (reference sequence). The CDR3 sequence: CASSSGLAYETQYF. Here the CDR3 DNA reads TGTGCCAGCAGCTCCGGACTAGCGTACGAGACCCAGTACTTC. Combining the CDR3 with reference TRBV5-4 and TRBJ2-5 gives the whole variable domain ETGVTQSPTHLIKTRGQQVTLRCSSQSGHNTVSWYQQALGQGPQFIFQYYREEENGRGNFPPRFSGLQFPNYSSELNVNALELDDSALYLCASSSGLAYETQYFGPGTRLLVL.

V and J are TRBV5-1 and TRBJ2-2, with 11 bases that match TRBD1. The V gene's germline CDR1 is SGHRS and CDR2 YFSETQ. The CDR3 covers 16 residues. The J segment lost 4 bases and the V segment lost 5 bases, leaving 7 bases of the junction unmatched. The CDR3 DNA sequence: TGCGCCAGCAGTCCGCAGGGACAGGGGGGCACCGGGGAGCTGTTTTTT. It specifies CASSPQGQGGTGELFF.

The rearrangement uses TRBV29-1 and TRBJ2-1; no definite D call. Germline V CDR1 and CDR2: SQVTM, ANQGSEA. Trimming cost V 6 bases and J 10 bases, with 19 bases left between them. This CDR3 contains 13 residues. The CDR3 region is CSVDNYPVAEQFF. The CDR3, as DNA: TGCAGCGTGGATAACTACCCGGTCGCGGAGCAGTTCTTC.

This clonotype was observed at least ten times. The chain couples TRBV5-1 to TRBJ2-1, with a possible D match to TRBD2 (6 bases). Germline V lookup: CDR1 SGHRS, CDR2 YFSETQ. The CDR3 is made up of 14 amino acids. Deletions cut 5 bases from V and 5 bases from J, with 14 bases between. The CDR3 nucleotides read TGCGCCAGCAGTCAGACGACGGGGGACAATGAGCAGTTCTTC. Its translation: CASSQTTGDNEQFF. The full variable domain, its missing parts supplied by reference TRBV5-1 and TRBJ2-1, is KAGVTQTPRYLIKTRGQQVTLSCSPISGHRSVSWYQQTPGQGLQFLFEYFSETQRNKGNFPGRFSGRQFSNSRSEMNVSTLELGDSALYLCASSQTTGDNEQFFGPGTRLTVL.

This clonotype was recorded at least ten times. The chain links TRBV12-3 or TRBV12-4 to TRBJ1-4, with no clear D. This CDR3 has 12 amino acids. Deletions cut 7 bases from V and 4 bases from J, with 7 bases between. The chain's CDR3 is CASTLGNEKLFF. The CDR3 nucleotides read TGTGCCAGCACACTGGGTAATGAAAAACTGTTTTTT.

Many counts were recorded for this clonotype. The gene calls are TRBV4-3 and TRBJ1-2, with a tentative D call TRBD1 (5 bases). Trimming stripped 1 base from V and 2 bases from J, with 11 bases between. This CDR3 spans 15 amino acids. In germline, CDR1 is LGHNA, CDR2 YSLEER. CDR3 nucleotides: TGCGCCAGCAGCCAAGGGGGCGCGGGAAACTATGGCTACACCTTC. Translated, it gives CASSQGGAGNYGYTF.

This clonotype was counted at least ten times. The rearrangement uses TRBV29-1 and TRBJ1-2, with D perhaps TRBD1 (5 bases). Per the germline V gene, CDR1 is SQVTM and CDR2 is ANQGSEA. The CDR3 has 13 residues. For the CDR3, the DNA is TGCGGGACGAGTGATCTAATAGCGGGGGGCTACACCTTC. Encoded protein: CGTSDLIAGGYTF.

This clonotype occurred many times. This chain connects TRBV27 to TRBJ1-1, with TRBD1 as a possible D gene (6 bases). The length of the CDR3 is 13 residues. The germline gives CDR1 MNHEY, CDR2 SMNVEV (reference sequence). Trimming pared 8 bases from V and 2 bases from J, leaving 12 bases between. Written as DNA, the CDR3 is TGTGCCAGCGGACAAGGGGGAAACACTGAAGCTTTCTTT. Amino acids: CASGQGGNTEAFF.

This sequence joins TRBV27 and TRBJ2-2, with a tentative D call TRBD1 (6 bases). Trimming removed 6 bases from V and 2 bases from J, with 10 bases in between. The CDR3 loop spans 14 amino acids. Germline V gene lookup returns CDR1 MNHEY and CDR2 SMNVEV (reference sequence). The CDR3 bases are TGTGCCAGCAGCCCAGGGGACAACACCGGGGAGCTGTTTTTT. This translates into CASSPGDNTGELFF.

In regard to this clonotype: Possible read error: a much larger clone is one base away. The rearrangement joins TRBV12-3 or TRBV12-4 to TRBJ2-1; maybe TRBD2 (6 bases). V lost 10 bases, J lost 15 bases, and 22 bases lay in between. This CDR3 has 12 amino acids. The CDR3 nucleotides are TGTGCCAACAGATTCGAGGGGACTCCTACGTTCTTC. Translation: CANRFEGTPTFF.

This clonotype was picked up many times. The chain employs TRBV12-3 or TRBV12-4 and TRBJ2-1; a possible D gene is TRBD2 (5 bases). The CDR3 is 13 residues long. The germline V and J ends were trimmed by 2 bases and 9 bases, with 11 bases remaining between them. CDR3 loop: CASSLMGSSEQFF. CDR3 DNA sequence: TGTGCCAGCAGTTTAATGGGGAGCAGTGAGCAGTTCTTC.

This clonotype has ten or more counts. The chain couples TRBV7-9 to TRBJ1-1; D call uncertain. CDR3 length: 14 amino acids. The germline V gene has CDR1 SEHNR and CDR2 FQNEAQ (reference sequence). V gave up 7 bases and J gave up 2 bases, with 14 bases separating them. The chain's CDR3 is CASNTDTVNTEAFF. The CDR3, as DNA: TGTGCCAGCAACACAGATACAGTTAACACTGAAGCTTTCTTT.

This clonotype was seen only a few times. This chain uses TRBV7-8 with TRBJ1-2; D gene unclear. Per germline, CDR1 SGHVS and CDR2 FQNEAQ. The ends were cut back, 1 base at V and 4 bases at J, with 7 bases in the middle. There are 13 residues in the CDR3. The CDR3 DNA follows: TGTGCCAGCAGCTTAGGCCCGGCCTATGGCTACACCTTC. Translating it yields CASSLGPAYGYTF.

This chain links TRBV20-1 with TRBJ1-5; D remains unclear. The germline V gene has CDR1 DFQATT and CDR2 SNEGSKA (reference sequence). The CDR3 contains 13 residues. Trimming removed 0 bases from V and 7 bases from J, with 10 bases in between. Here the CDR3 DNA reads TGCAGTGCTAGAGATCCTGCGGAACAGCCCCAGCATTTT. Protein: CSARDPAEQPQHF.

This clonotype has ten or more counts. The chain employs TRBV28 and TRBJ2-7; no reliable D call. Looked up from germline, CDR1 is MDHEN and CDR2 is SYDVKM. Trimming took 6 bases from V and 2 from J, leaving 11 bases between them. The CDR3 totals 13 residues. CDR3 in amino acids: CASRGTATYEQYF. The DNA of the CDR3 is TGTGCCAGCAGGGGAACAGCAACCTACGAGCAGTACTTC.

This clonotype was picked up many times. The rearrangement uses TRBV20-1 and TRBJ2-7, with 7 bases identical to TRBD1. Germline CDR1 reads DFQATT; CDR2 reads SNEGSKA (reference sequence). V lost 4 bases and J lost 2; bases outside the gene matches: 5. The CDR3 contains 13 residues. The CDR3 sequence: CSAIRDSPYEQYF. CDR3 sequence (DNA): TGCAGTGCTATAAGGGACAGTCCCTACGAGCAGTACTTC.

This clonotype was counted ten times or more. The chain recombines TRBV7-9 with TRBJ1-3; D is possibly TRBD1 (6 bases). V dropped 5 bases and J dropped 2 bases, with 10 bases sitting between them. This CDR3 contains 14 residues. The germline gives CDR1 SEHNR, CDR2 FQNEAQ (reference sequence). The CDR3 reads CASSPQGPGNTIYF. CDR3 DNA: TGTGCCAGCAGCCCACAGGGTCCTGGAAACACCATATATTTT.

At least ten counts were recorded for this clonotype. This chain links TRBV29-1 with TRBJ1-3; D unclear. Germline V lookup: CDR1 SQVTM, CDR2 ANQGSEA. The CDR3 is made up of 13 amino acids. V lost 8 bases to trimming and J lost 0 bases, with 11 bases between them. The CDR3 sequence: CSQFVSSGNTIYF. In DNA, the CDR3 is TGCAGCCAATTCGTTTCCTCTGGAAACACCATATATTTT. Full variable domain (rest looked up from reference TRBV29-1 and TRBJ1-3): SAVISQKPSRDICQRGTSLTIQCQVDSQVTMMFWYRQQPGQSLTLIATANQGSEATYESGFVIDKFPISRPNLTFSTLTVSNMSPEDSSIYLCSQFVSSGNTIYFGEGSWLTVV.

This clonotype has a count of ten or more. The rearrangement uses TRBV4-1 and TRBJ2-2; D gene uncertain. The length of the CDR3 is 12 residues. CDR1 is MGHRA, CDR2 YSYEKL, per germline. V lost 4 bases to trimming and J lost 6 bases, with 6 bases between them. CDR3 sequence reads: CASSLRPGELFF. In DNA, the CDR3 is TGCGCCAGCAGCCTTAGACCCGGGGAGCTGTTTTTT.

This sequence joins TRBV24-1 and TRBJ1-1; D unclear. In germline, CDR1 is KGHDR, CDR2 SFDVKD. V was clipped by 4 bases and J by 0 bases, with 8 bases between them. There are 14 residues in the CDR3. CDR3 nucleotides: TGTGCCACCAGTGAGAAATGGCTGAACACTGAAGCTTTCTTT. The encoded protein is CATSEKWLNTEAFF.

This clonotype was counted many times. The genes are TRBV6-1 and TRBJ1-5; 9 nucleotides line up with TRBD1. This CDR3 contains 14 residues. Per the germline V gene, CDR1 is MNHNS and CDR2 is SASEGT. J gave up 6 bases and V 5 bases, and 5 bases lay outside the gene matches. The CDR3 nucleotides are TGTGCCAGCAGTCCCGGGACAGGGTTTCAGCCCCAGCATTTT. This sequence encodes CASSPGTGFQPQHF.

This clonotype was counted many times. The chain uses TRBV19 and TRBJ2-7; tentatively, D is TRBD2 (7 bases). The CDR3 is 15 amino acids. V was shortened by 7 bases and J by 3 bases, with 19 bases between the two germline ends. Per germline, CDR1 LNHDA and CDR2 SQIVND (reference sequence). The CDR3: CASTSGGRGVYEQYF. The CDR3 DNA reads TGTGCCAGTACCTCGGGGGGCAGGGGAGTCTACGAGCAGTACTTC.

The table lists this clonotype with many counts. The genes are TRBV24-1 and TRBJ2-7; 10 bases fit TRBD2. Germline V CDR1 and CDR2: KGHDR, SFDVKD. The ends lost 4 bases at V and 6 bases at J; junction bases unmatched: 5. This CDR3 has 14 amino acids. The CDR3 nucleotides read TGTGCCACCAGTGACTCCGGGACTAGCGCCGAGCAGTACTTC. This gives the protein CATSDSGTSAEQYF.

The rearrangement links TRBV4-2 to TRBJ2-2, with D perhaps matching TRBD2 (5 bases). From germline, CDR1 is LGHNA and CDR2 YNFKEQ. This CDR3 is 15 amino acids long. Trimming pared 0 bases from V and 6 bases from J, leaving 11 bases between. The CDR3 region is CASSQDEGSAGELFF. The DNA for the CDR3 is TGTGCCAGCAGCCAAGACGAGGGATCGGCCGGGGAGCTGTTTTTT.

At least ten counts were recorded for this clonotype. The chain couples TRBV5-4 to TRBJ1-1; no clear D gene. Germline-derived CDR1 and CDR2 are SGHNT and YYREEE (reference sequence). The V and J ends lost 0 bases and 3 bases respectively, with 3 bases between them. The CDR3 spans 12 residues. CDR3 sequence reads: CASSLGDTEAFF. CDR3 nucleotides: TGTGCCAGCAGCTTGGGTGACACTGAAGCTTTCTTT.